The text below deals with one T cell receptor beta chain. Which antigen it targets is not known. The sample holds no much larger clone one base away, and base qualities are not on file. The entry originates in a study of blood T cell repertoires in COVID-19 (TCRdb year 2020). Study-level background: The collaborator samples originated in the United States, Italy and Spain and spanned the acute and convalescent phases of COVID-19. The material from the prospective study consisted of cDNA or gDNA derived from T cells, B-cell-depleted T cells, or PBMCs. The dataset comprised deeply sampled blood TCRbeta repertoires from subjects exposed to, actively infected with, or recovered from COVID-19. The repertoires were released in a freely available public database intended as a resource for research on the immune response to SARS-CoV-2. Samples were obtained from the ongoing ImmuneRACE study (first 160 participants) and from 1,254 subjects provided by 6 global collaborators. Nearly every sample came with metadata listing a de-identified subject ID, COVID-19 status, age in years and sex. Where available, HLA class I and class II types were obtained from metadata supplied by the sample provider rather than from assay-based typing. What the work shows at the level of the full study, not this receptor alone: Clinical and demographic metadata were provided uncurated, with the amount varying by source and participant.

The collaborating institutions used their own protocols to collect whole blood in K2EDTA tubes. Collaborator samples were shipped for TCRbeta analysis as frozen whole blood, isolated PBMCs, or DNA extracted from either sample type. Deletion took 1 base off V and 1 base off J, with a span of 12 bases between the germline ends. The CDR3 covers 15 residues, taking in both the cysteine and the phenylalanine. Only CDR3 DNA is held: 45 bases, read in frame from base 1. CDR1 and CDR2 are drawn from the germline V gene: SGHRS, YFSETQ. TCRbeta CDR3 regions were amplified from genomic DNA using the immunoSEQ Assay, a bias-controlled multiplex PCR. The original pipeline was this. The number of nucleated cells in each sample was estimated by amplification of reference gene primers within the assay. To quantify the absolute abundance of each unique TCRbeta CDR3 rearrangement, sequence reads were collapsed and filtered. Productive Simpson clonality was computed per sample as the square root of Simpson's diversity index over productive rearrangements. TCRdb took this table from immuneACCESS and kept in-frame rearrangements with V and J called. Such tables lack part of the clones; where checked against another copy, unresolved V genes explain under half of the gap, and the rest is unexplained. The V and J calls and clone size were taken over from that table, and D and trimming were inferred from the DNA. A total of 95,000 to 150,000 clones appear in this sample, just under 80% of them only once. The ten largest clones take up 16% of the sample.

Source material: peripheral blood. The chain couples TRBV5-1 to TRBJ2-7; TRBD1 could be the D gene, as 5 bases match. The TCR comes from a man aged 55-75 years with active or convalescent COVID-19. The sequenced DNA: TGCGCCAGCAGCTTGCTGGGGCAGAGATCCTACGAGCAGTACTTC. It codes for CASSLLGQRSYEQYF.